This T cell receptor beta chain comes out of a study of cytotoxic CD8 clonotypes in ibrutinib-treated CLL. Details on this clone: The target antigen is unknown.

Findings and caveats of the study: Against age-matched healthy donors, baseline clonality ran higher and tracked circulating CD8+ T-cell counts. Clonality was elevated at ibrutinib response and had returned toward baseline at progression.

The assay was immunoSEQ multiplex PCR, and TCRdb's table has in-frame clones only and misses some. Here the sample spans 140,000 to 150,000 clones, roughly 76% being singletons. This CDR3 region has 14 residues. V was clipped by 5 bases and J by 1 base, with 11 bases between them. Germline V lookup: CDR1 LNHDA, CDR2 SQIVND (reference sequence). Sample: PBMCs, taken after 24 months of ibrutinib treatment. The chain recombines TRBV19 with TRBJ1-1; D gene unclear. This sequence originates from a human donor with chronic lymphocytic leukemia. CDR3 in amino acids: CASSPGIGNTEAFF. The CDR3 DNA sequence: TGTGCCAGTAGTCCCGGGATCGGGAACACTGAAGCTTTCTTT.